The rows below give T cell receptor beta chains drawn from one sample of a study of spatial heterogeneity in lung cancer. TCRdb used MiXCR to reprocess the 5' RACE reads, holding one entry per CDR3 protein. The sample includes about 120,000 distinct CDR3 sequences, 12% of them seen just once. The sample here was PBMCs, taken at follow-up. Receptor source: a male donor with early-stage non-small cell lung cancer. The CDR3 runs from the conserved cysteine through the conserved F or W. The order of the fields is clone size, V gene, J gene, D gene, CDR3 DNA, CDR3 protein. A D gene is named only where the DNA matches it firmly. Part of the rows lack a size; the others show once, few, many or a class for expanded clones.

clone_size: .; v_call: TRBV15; j_call: TRBJ1-1; d_call: .; cdr3_nt: TGTGCCACCAGCAGAGGCATTTTCACTGAAGCTTTCTTT; cdr3_aa: CATSRGIFTEAFF
clone_size: many; v_call: TRBV15; j_call: TRBJ2-1; d_call: .; cdr3_nt: TGTGCCACCAGCAGACAGGTGGCGGCCTACAATGAGCAGTTCTTC; cdr3_aa: CATSRQVAAYNEQFF
clone_size: many; v_call: TRBV14; j_call: TRBJ1-3; d_call: .; cdr3_nt: TGTGCCAGCAGCCTCGGACTCCCGGCAGACACCATATATTTT; cdr3_aa: CASSLGLPADTIYF
clone_size: few; v_call: TRBV3-1; j_call: TRBJ2-1; d_call: .; cdr3_nt: TGTGCCAGCAGCCAAGGGGGAGCTGGTTCGGATGAGCAGTTCTTC; cdr3_aa: CASSQGGAGSDEQFF
clone_size: few; v_call: TRBV6-1; j_call: TRBJ2-7; d_call: .; cdr3_nt: TGTGCCACCGCCCTCACCTACGAGCAGTACTTC; cdr3_aa: CATALTYEQYF
clone_size: few; v_call: TRBV5-1; j_call: TRBJ1-2; d_call: TRBD1; cdr3_nt: TGCGCCAGCAGCGCCGGGACAGAACTAAGCTACACCTTC; cdr3_aa: CASSAGTELSYTF
clone_size: many; v_call: TRBV5-1; j_call: TRBJ2-1; d_call: .; cdr3_nt: TGCGCCAGCAGGCTAACCTACAATGAGCAGTTCTTC; cdr3_aa: CASRLTYNEQFF
clone_size: .; v_call: TRBV20-1; j_call: TRBJ2-1; d_call: .; cdr3_nt: TGCAGTTCCCCGGGCCCAGGGTTCCACAATGAGCAGTTCTTC; cdr3_aa: CSSPGPGFHNEQFF
clone_size: medium-sized; v_call: TRBV20-1; j_call: TRBJ2-1; d_call: .; cdr3_nt: TGCAGTGCTAGAGATTTAAGAGGGGGGACTTACAATGAGCAGTTCTTC; cdr3_aa: CSARDLRGGTYNEQFF
clone_size: few; v_call: TRBV5-5; j_call: TRBJ1-4; d_call: .; cdr3_nt: TGTGCCAGCAGCCCCGCAACTAATGAAAAACTGTTTTTT; cdr3_aa: CASSPATNEKLFF
clone_size: many; v_call: TRBV9; j_call: TRBJ1-6; d_call: .; cdr3_nt: TGTGCCAGCAGCGTAGGGGGGGCGAATAATTCACCCCTCCACTTT; cdr3_aa: CASSVGGANNSPLHF
clone_size: many; v_call: TRBV29-1; j_call: TRBJ1-5; d_call: TRBD1; cdr3_nt: TGCAGCGTGTGGACAGGGACGTCAGATCAGCCCCAGCATTTT; cdr3_aa: CSVWTGTSDQPQHF
clone_size: many; v_call: TRBV19; j_call: TRBJ2-1; d_call: TRBD2; cdr3_nt: TGTGCCAGTAACAGTCTGGGGGGGGAGCAGTTCTTC; cdr3_aa: CASNSLGGEQFF
clone_size: many; v_call: TRBV3-1; j_call: TRBJ2-1; d_call: .; cdr3_nt: TGTGCCAGCAGCCAACATCGAGGGGGGCCGGTCAATGAGCAGTTCTTC; cdr3_aa: CASSQHRGGPVNEQFF
clone_size: few; v_call: TRBV7-2; j_call: TRBJ2-1; d_call: .; cdr3_nt: TGTGCCAGCAGCTCACCGCTAGACAATGAGCAGTTCTTC; cdr3_aa: CASSSPLDNEQFF
clone_size: few; v_call: TRBV6-1; j_call: TRBJ1-4; d_call: .; cdr3_nt: TGTGCCAGCTCCTTATGGGGTGAAAAACTGTTTTTT; cdr3_aa: CASSLWGEKLFF
clone_size: .; v_call: TRBV7-2; j_call: TRBJ2-5; d_call: TRBD1; cdr3_nt: TGTGCCAGCAACCTGGGACAGGGATGGGAGACCCAGTACTTC; cdr3_aa: CASNLGQGWETQYF
clone_size: few; v_call: TRBV6-2/TRBV6-3; j_call: TRBJ2-5; d_call: .; cdr3_nt: TGTGCCAGCAGTTACCGGACAGCGAGAAGAGGAGAGACCCAGTACTTC; cdr3_aa: CASSYRTARRGETQYF
clone_size: .; v_call: TRBV2; j_call: TRBJ2-7; d_call: TRBD1; cdr3_nt: TGTGCCAGCAGTGAAACCGGGACAGGGGCCTACGAGCAGTACTTC; cdr3_aa: CASSETGTGAYEQYF
clone_size: few; v_call: TRBV4-3; j_call: TRBJ1-1; d_call: .; cdr3_nt: TGCGCCAGCAGCCAAGATGAGTCCAGGAACACTGAAGCTTTCTTT; cdr3_aa: CASSQDESRNTEAFF
clone_size: many; v_call: TRBV27; j_call: TRBJ2-5; d_call: TRBD1; cdr3_nt: TGTGCCAGCAGTATCGGGACAGGGTACCAAGAGACCCAGTACTTC; cdr3_aa: CASSIGTGYQETQYF
clone_size: many; v_call: TRBV20-1; j_call: TRBJ1-4; d_call: TRBD1; cdr3_nt: TGCAGTGCTAGAGACAGGGGGCGACGTGAAAAACTGTTTTTT; cdr3_aa: CSARDRGRREKLFF
clone_size: .; v_call: TRBV20-1; j_call: TRBJ2-5; d_call: .; cdr3_nt: TGCAGTGCTAGAGTTGCAGGTTGGGGGGCCCAGTACTTC; cdr3_aa: CSARVAGWGAQYF
clone_size: few; v_call: TRBV30; j_call: TRBJ2-3; d_call: TRBD1; cdr3_nt: TGTGCCTGGTCAGACAGACAGGGGCGACGTGATACGCAGTATTTT; cdr3_aa: CAWSDRQGRRDTQYF
clone_size: few; v_call: TRBV11-2; j_call: TRBJ2-1; d_call: .; cdr3_nt: TGTGCCAGCAGCTTAGATGGAGGGTCGTCTGAGCAGTTCTTC; cdr3_aa: CASSLDGGSSEQFF
clone_size: few; v_call: TRBV4-3; j_call: TRBJ1-6; d_call: TRBD1; cdr3_nt: TGCGCCAGCAGCCAAGACCCCGTTCAGGGGGCAGGGGATAATTCACCCCTCCACTTT; cdr3_aa: CASSQDPVQGAGDNSPLHF
clone_size: many; v_call: TRBV6-2/TRBV6-3; j_call: TRBJ2-1; d_call: .; cdr3_nt: TGTGCCAGCAGTCGGGACCAAGGGAAGACCTACAATGAGCAGTTCTTC; cdr3_aa: CASSRDQGKTYNEQFF
clone_size: few; v_call: TRBV5-1; j_call: TRBJ1-4; d_call: .; cdr3_nt: TGCGCCAGCAGCTTGAACGGGGCAGAAAAACTGTTTTTT; cdr3_aa: CASSLNGAEKLFF
clone_size: few; v_call: TRBV20-1; j_call: TRBJ1-4; d_call: .; cdr3_nt: TGCAGTGCTATACCAGGGGTAGGAGAAAAACTGTTTTTT; cdr3_aa: CSAIPGVGEKLFF
clone_size: few; v_call: TRBV7-2; j_call: TRBJ2-2; d_call: TRBD2; cdr3_nt: TGTGCCAGCAGAAGTAGCGGGGGCCTTAACACCGGGGAGCTGTTTTTT; cdr3_aa: CASRSSGGLNTGELFF
clone_size: many; v_call: TRBV27; j_call: TRBJ2-3; d_call: TRBD2; cdr3_nt: TGTGCCAGCAGTCCGGCGGGGCTAGCGGGGGGAGATACGCAGTATTTT; cdr3_aa: CASSPAGLAGGDTQYF
clone_size: many; v_call: TRBV27; j_call: TRBJ1-5; d_call: .; cdr3_nt: TGTGCCAGCAACTTTATGCGTCCAGGGGATAGCAATCAGCCCCAGCATTTT; cdr3_aa: CASNFMRPGDSNQPQHF
clone_size: many; v_call: TRBV3-1; j_call: TRBJ1-1; d_call: .; cdr3_nt: TGTGCCAGCAGCCCCCGAGCCGGGATGAACACTGAAGCTTTCTTT; cdr3_aa: CASSPRAGMNTEAFF
clone_size: .; v_call: TRBV5-1; j_call: TRBJ1-2; d_call: .; cdr3_nt: TGCGCCAGCAGTCTGGGAGGCGACTATGGCTACACCTTC; cdr3_aa: CASSLGGDYGYTF
clone_size: few; v_call: TRBV28; j_call: TRBJ2-6; d_call: .; cdr3_nt: TGTGCCAGCAGTTTAGCGGAGGAGGTCTCTGGGGCCAACGTCCTGACTTTC; cdr3_aa: CASSLAEEVSGANVLTF
clone_size: .; v_call: TRBV11-2; j_call: TRBJ1-1; d_call: TRBD1; cdr3_nt: TGTGCCGGGGAGGGACAGGTTAACACTGAAGCTTTCTTT; cdr3_aa: CAGEGQVNTEAFF
clone_size: .; v_call: TRBV7-9; j_call: TRBJ2-1; d_call: .; cdr3_nt: TGTGCCAGCGTATCTGCGGGGACAGTCTACAATGAGCAGTTCTTC; cdr3_aa: CASVSAGTVYNEQFF
clone_size: few; v_call: TRBV4-3; j_call: TRBJ1-1; d_call: .; cdr3_nt: TGCGCCAGCAGCCAAGACGCCTTGAGGGGCGAAACTGAAGCTTTCTTT; cdr3_aa: CASSQDALRGETEAFF
clone_size: .; v_call: TRBV24-1; j_call: TRBJ2-3; d_call: TRBD1; cdr3_nt: TGTGCCACCTATGGACAGGGCCGTACAGATACGCAGTATTTT; cdr3_aa: CATYGQGRTDTQYF
clone_size: many; v_call: TRBV6-2/TRBV6-3; j_call: TRBJ1-5; d_call: .; cdr3_nt: TGTGCCAGCACCGTAGGGGATAGCAATCAGCCCCAGCATTTT; cdr3_aa: CASTVGDSNQPQHF
clone_size: .; v_call: TRBV4-1; j_call: TRBJ1-1; d_call: .; cdr3_nt: TGCGCCAGCAGCCAAGGCCCAGGCAGCACTGAAGCTTTCTTT; cdr3_aa: CASSQGPGSTEAFF
clone_size: .; v_call: TRBV7-2; j_call: TRBJ1-5; d_call: .; cdr3_nt: TGTGCCAGCAGCTTAGTTCACGGGGGGCGGCAGCAGCCCCAGCATTTT; cdr3_aa: CASSLVHGGRQQPQHF
clone_size: few; v_call: TRBV9; j_call: TRBJ1-5; d_call: .; cdr3_nt: TGTGCCAGCAGCCTCTTGGGGACATCTAATCAGCCCCAGCATTTT; cdr3_aa: CASSLLGTSNQPQHF
clone_size: many; v_call: TRBV12-3/TRBV12-4; j_call: TRBJ1-3; d_call: .; cdr3_nt: TGTGCCAGCAGTACTACAGGGTCTGGAAACACCATATATTTT; cdr3_aa: CASSTTGSGNTIYF
clone_size: many; v_call: TRBV28; j_call: TRBJ1-2; d_call: TRBD1; cdr3_nt: TGTGCCAGCAGCCGACAGGGGGCAGGAAAGAATGGCTACACCTTC; cdr3_aa: CASSRQGAGKNGYTF
clone_size: many; v_call: TRBV29-1; j_call: TRBJ2-5; d_call: .; cdr3_nt: TGCAGCGTTGCAGGGTCGGGAGAGACCCAGTACTTC; cdr3_aa: CSVAGSGETQYF
clone_size: many; v_call: TRBV24-1; j_call: TRBJ2-1; d_call: .; cdr3_nt: TGTGCCACCAGTGATCCGACAGGCAATGAGCAGTTCTTC; cdr3_aa: CATSDPTGNEQFF
clone_size: few; v_call: TRBV28; j_call: TRBJ1-1; d_call: .; cdr3_nt: TGTGCCAGCATAGAGGGGAGGGACACTGAAGCTTTCTTT; cdr3_aa: CASIEGRDTEAFF
clone_size: few; v_call: TRBV5-1; j_call: TRBJ1-5; d_call: .; cdr3_nt: TGCGCCAGCAGCTTGATAGGGGATAGCAATCAGCCCCAGCATTTT; cdr3_aa: CASSLIGDSNQPQHF
clone_size: .; v_call: TRBV10-2; j_call: TRBJ1-6; d_call: TRBD1; cdr3_nt: TGCGCCAGCAGCCCCGGGACAGGGGGCAGTAGGCCTCACTTT; cdr3_aa: CASSPGTGGSRPHF
clone_size: .; v_call: TRBV28; j_call: TRBJ1-6; d_call: .; cdr3_nt: TGTGCCAGCAGTGCCCCCGGTTCACCCCTCCACTTT; cdr3_aa: CASSAPGSPLHF
clone_size: many; v_call: TRBV15; j_call: TRBJ2-1; d_call: .; cdr3_nt: TGTGCCACCAGCAGAGATCCGGGTCAGGGGTACAATGAGCAGTTCTTC; cdr3_aa: CATSRDPGQGYNEQFF
clone_size: .; v_call: TRBV7-8; j_call: TRBJ2-7; d_call: TRBD1; cdr3_nt: TGTGCCAGCAGCTCATTCCGGGACAGGGGCTACGAGCAGTACTTC; cdr3_aa: CASSSFRDRGYEQYF
clone_size: many; v_call: TRBV29-1; j_call: TRBJ2-7; d_call: TRBD1; cdr3_nt: TGCAGCGTGAACCGGGACAGCCCATACGAGCAGTACTTC; cdr3_aa: CSVNRDSPYEQYF
clone_size: .; v_call: TRBV12-3/TRBV12-4; j_call: TRBJ1-1; d_call: .; cdr3_nt: TGTGCCAGCACCCCAGGTCGTAACCGGGCTTTCTTT; cdr3_aa: CASTPGRNRAFF